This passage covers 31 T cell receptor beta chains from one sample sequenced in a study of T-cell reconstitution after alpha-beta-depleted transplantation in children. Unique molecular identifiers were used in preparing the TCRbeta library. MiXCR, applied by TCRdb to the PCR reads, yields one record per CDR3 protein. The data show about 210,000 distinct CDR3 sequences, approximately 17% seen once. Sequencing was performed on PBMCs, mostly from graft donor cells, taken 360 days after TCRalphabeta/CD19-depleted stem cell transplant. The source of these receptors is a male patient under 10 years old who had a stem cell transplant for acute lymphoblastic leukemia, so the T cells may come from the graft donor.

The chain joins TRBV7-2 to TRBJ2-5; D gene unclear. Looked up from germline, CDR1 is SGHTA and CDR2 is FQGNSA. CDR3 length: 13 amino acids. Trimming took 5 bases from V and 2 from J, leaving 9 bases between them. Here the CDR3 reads CASSQTIQETQYF. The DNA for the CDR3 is TGTGCCAGCAGCCAAACAATTCAAGAGACCCAGTACTTC.

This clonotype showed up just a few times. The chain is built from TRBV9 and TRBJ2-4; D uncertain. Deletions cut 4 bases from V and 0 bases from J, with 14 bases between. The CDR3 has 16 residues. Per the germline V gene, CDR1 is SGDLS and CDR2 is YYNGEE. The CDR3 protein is CASSLGPALAKNIQYF. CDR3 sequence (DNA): TGTGCCAGCAGCCTCGGTCCGGCACTAGCCAAAAACATTCAGTACTTC.

As DNA, the CDR3 is TGTGCCAGCAGCCACTCGGCAGGCTACGAGCAGTACTTC. Amino acids: CASSHSAGYEQYF. The rearrangement joins TRBV3-1 to TRBJ2-7, with D uncertain. Germline V gene lookup returns CDR1 LGHDT and CDR2 YNNKEL (reference sequence). Trimming shortened V by 3 bases and J by 3 bases, and 9 bases separated the two germline ends. The CDR3 is 13 residues long.

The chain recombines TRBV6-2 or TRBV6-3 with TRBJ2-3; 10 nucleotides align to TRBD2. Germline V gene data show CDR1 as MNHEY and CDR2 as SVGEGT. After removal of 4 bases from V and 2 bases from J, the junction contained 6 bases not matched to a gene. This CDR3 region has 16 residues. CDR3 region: CASSSVSGGYTDTQYF. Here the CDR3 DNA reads TGTGCCAGCAGTTCGGTTAGCGGGGGGTACACAGATACGCAGTATTTT.

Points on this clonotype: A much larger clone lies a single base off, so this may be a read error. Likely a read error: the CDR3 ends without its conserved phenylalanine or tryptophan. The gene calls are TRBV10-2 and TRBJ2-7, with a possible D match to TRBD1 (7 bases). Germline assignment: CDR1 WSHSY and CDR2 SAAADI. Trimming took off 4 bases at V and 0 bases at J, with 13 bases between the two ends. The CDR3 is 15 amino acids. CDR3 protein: CASSVEEGASYEQYS. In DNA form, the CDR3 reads TGCGCCAGCAGTGTCGAGGAGGGGGCCTCCTACGAGCAGTACTCC.

The CDR3 sequence: CASRRETQYF. CDR3 nucleotide sequence: TGTGCCAGCAGGCGAGAGACCCAGTACTTC. This chain connects TRBV6-2 or TRBV6-3 to TRBJ2-5; D remains ambiguous. V was trimmed by 6 bases and J by 4 bases, leaving 3 bases between them. The CDR3 consists of 10 residues. CDR1 is MNHEY, CDR2 SVGEGT, per germline.

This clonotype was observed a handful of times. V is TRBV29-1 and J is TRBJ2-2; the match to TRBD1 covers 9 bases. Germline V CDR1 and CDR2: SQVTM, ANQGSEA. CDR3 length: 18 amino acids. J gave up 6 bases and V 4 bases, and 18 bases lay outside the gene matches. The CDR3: CSVGPPVSQGAVPGELFF. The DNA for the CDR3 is TGCAGCGTTGGGCCCCCGGTTTCACAGGGGGCGGTACCCGGGGAGCTGTTTTTT.

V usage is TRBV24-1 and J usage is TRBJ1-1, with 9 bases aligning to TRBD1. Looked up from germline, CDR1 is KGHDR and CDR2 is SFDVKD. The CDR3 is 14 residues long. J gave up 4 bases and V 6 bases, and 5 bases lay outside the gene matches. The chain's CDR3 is CATSKGQGGTEAFF. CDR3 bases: TGTGCCACCAGTAAGGGACAGGGAGGCACTGAAGCTTTCTTT.

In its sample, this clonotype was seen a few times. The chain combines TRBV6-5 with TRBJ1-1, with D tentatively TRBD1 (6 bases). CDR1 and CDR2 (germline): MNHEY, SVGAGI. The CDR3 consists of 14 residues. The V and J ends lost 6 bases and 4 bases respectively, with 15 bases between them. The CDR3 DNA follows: TGTGCCAGCAGGACGAGGGGGTCCGGCACTGAAGCTTTCTTT. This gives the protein CASRTRGSGTEAFF.

CDR3 sequence: CASSLRVASGGLSEQFF. Here the CDR3 DNA reads TGTGCCAGCAGTTTAAGGGTCGCGAGCGGGGGTTTGAGCGAGCAGTTCTTC. This chain uses TRBV12-3 or TRBV12-4 with TRBJ2-1; 8 bases are shared with TRBD2. This CDR3 comprises 17 residues. V lost 2 bases and J lost 10; bases outside the gene matches: 16.

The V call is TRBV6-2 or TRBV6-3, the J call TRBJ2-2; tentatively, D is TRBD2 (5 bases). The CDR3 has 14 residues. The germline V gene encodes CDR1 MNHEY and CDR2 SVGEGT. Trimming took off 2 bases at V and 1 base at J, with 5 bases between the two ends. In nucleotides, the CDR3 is TGTGCCAGCAGTTACGGAGGGAACACCGGGGAGCTGTTTTTT. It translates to CASSYGGNTGELFF.

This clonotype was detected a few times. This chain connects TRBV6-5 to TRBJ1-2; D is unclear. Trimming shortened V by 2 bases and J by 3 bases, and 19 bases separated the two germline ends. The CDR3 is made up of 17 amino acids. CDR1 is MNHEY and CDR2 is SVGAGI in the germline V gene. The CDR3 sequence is CASSYPLTRALHYGYTF. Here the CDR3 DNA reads TGTGCCAGCAGTTACCCCCTCACGAGGGCATTGCACTATGGCTACACCTTC.

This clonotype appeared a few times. Written as DNA, the CDR3 is TGTGCCAGCAGTTCGTCCCGGGACGGGAACGGAAATACGCAGTATTTT. This codes for CASSSSRDGNGNTQYF. The genes are TRBV27 and TRBJ2-3; D tentatively reads TRBD1 or TRBD2 (5 bases each). This CDR3 has 16 residues. V was cut by 4 bases and J by 7 bases, with 21 bases left in between. Germline V gene lookup returns CDR1 MNHEY and CDR2 SMNVEV (reference sequence).

CDR3 nucleotides: TGTGCCATCAGCCCACCCGGAGATTCCTATGGCTACACCTTC. Its protein product is CAISPPGDSYGYTF. The chain has TRBV10-3 and TRBJ1-2, with D unclear. Looked up from germline, CDR1 is ENHRY and CDR2 is SYGVKD. This CDR3 region has 14 residues. Trimming cost V 6 bases and J 4 bases, with 15 bases left between them.

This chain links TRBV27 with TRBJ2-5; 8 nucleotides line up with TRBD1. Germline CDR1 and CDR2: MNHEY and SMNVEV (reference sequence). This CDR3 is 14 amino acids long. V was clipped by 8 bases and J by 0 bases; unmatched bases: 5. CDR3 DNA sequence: TGTGCCAGCCCGGGACAGGCGTACCAAGAGACCCAGTACTTC. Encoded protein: CASPGQAYQETQYF.

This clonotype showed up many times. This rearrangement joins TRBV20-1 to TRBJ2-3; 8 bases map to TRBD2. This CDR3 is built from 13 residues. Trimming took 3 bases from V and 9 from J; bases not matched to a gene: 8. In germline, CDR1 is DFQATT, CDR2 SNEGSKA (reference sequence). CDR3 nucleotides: TGCAGTGCTAGGCCTAGCGGGCGGGGGACGCAGTATTTT. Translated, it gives CSARPSGRGTQYF.

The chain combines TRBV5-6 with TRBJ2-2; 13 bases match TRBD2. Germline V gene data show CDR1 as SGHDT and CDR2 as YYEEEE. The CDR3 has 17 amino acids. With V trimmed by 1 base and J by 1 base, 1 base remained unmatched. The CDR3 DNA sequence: TGTGCCAGCAGCTTGACTAGCGGGAGGGTGAACACCGGGGAGCTGTTTTTT. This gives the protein CASSLTSGRVNTGELFF.

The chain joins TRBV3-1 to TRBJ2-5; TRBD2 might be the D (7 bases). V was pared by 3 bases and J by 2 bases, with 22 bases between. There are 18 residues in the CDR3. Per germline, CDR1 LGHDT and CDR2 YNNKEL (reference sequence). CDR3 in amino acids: CASSHARRGGIPQETQYF. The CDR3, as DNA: TGTGCCAGCAGCCACGCGCGGAGGGGGGGGATTCCTCAAGAGACCCAGTACTTC.

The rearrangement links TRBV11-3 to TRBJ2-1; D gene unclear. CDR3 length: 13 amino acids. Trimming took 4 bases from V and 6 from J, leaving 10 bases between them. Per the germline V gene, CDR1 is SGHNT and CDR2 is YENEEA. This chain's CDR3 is CASSSAVLNEQFF. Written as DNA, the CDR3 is TGTGCCAGCAGCTCCGCAGTTCTCAATGAGCAGTTCTTC.

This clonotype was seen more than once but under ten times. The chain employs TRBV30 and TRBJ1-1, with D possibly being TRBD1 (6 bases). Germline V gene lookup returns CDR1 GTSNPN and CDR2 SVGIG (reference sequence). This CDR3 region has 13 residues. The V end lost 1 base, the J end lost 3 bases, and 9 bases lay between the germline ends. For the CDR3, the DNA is TGTGCCTGGAGTGGGGGGGGGCACACTGAAGCTTTCTTT. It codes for CAWSGGGHTEAFF.

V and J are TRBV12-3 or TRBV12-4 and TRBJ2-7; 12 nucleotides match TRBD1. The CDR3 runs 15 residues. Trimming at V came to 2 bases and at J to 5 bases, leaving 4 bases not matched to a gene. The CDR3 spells CASSLWGQGADEQYF. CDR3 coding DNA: TGTGCCAGCAGTTTATGGGGACAGGGGGCCGACGAGCAGTACTTC.

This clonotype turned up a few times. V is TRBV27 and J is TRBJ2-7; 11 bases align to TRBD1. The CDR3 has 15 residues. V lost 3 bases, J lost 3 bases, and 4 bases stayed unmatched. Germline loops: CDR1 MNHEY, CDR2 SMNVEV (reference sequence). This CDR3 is CASSFRTGGFYEQYF. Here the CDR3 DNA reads TGTGCCAGCAGTTTTAGGACAGGGGGCTTCTACGAGCAGTACTTC.

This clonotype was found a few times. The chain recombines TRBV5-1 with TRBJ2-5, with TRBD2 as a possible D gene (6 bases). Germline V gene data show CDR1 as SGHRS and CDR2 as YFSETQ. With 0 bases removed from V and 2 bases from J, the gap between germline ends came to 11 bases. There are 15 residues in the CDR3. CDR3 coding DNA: TGCGCCAGCAGCTTGGGGGCTAGCGATCAAGAGACCCAGTACTTC. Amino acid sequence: CASSLGASDQETQYF.

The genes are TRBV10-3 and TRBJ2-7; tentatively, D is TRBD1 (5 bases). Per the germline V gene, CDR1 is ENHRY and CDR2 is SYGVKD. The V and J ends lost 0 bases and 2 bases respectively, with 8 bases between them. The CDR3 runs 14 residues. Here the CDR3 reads CAISESRATYEQYF. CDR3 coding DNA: TGTGCCATCAGTGAGTCCAGGGCTACCTACGAGCAGTACTTC.

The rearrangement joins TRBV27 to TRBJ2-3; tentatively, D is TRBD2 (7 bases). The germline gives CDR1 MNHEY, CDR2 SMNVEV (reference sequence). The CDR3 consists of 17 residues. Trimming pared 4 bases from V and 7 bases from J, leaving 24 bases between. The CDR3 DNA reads TGTGCCAGCAGTTGGAGGGGGGGGCATTTCGAGGCAAATACGCAGTATTTT. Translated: CASSWRGGHFEANTQYF.

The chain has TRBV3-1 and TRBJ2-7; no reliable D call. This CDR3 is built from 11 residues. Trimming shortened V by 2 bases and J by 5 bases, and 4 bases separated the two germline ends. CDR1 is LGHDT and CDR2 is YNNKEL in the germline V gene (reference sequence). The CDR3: CASSQINEQYF. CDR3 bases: TGTGCCAGCAGCCAAATTAACGAGCAGTACTTC.

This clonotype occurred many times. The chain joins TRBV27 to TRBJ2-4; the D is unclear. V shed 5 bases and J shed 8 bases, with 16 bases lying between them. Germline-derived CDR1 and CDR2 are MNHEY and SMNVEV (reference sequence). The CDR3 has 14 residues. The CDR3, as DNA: TGTGCCAGCAGTCCAGCCAGGTTCGGATACATTCAGTACTTC. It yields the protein CASSPARFGYIQYF.

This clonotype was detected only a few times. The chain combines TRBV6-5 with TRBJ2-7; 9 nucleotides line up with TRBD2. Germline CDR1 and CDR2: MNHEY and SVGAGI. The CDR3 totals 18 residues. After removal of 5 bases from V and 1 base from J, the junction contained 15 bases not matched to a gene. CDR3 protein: CASSRNPSGDILSYEQYF. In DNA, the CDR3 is TGTGCCAGCAGTCGTAACCCTAGCGGGGATATTCTTTCCTACGAGCAGTACTTC.

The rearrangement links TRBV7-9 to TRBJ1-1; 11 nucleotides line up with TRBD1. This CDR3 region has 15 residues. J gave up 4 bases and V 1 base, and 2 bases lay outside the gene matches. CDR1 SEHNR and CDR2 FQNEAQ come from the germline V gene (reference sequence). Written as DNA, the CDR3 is TGTGCCAGCAGCTTAGGAGGGACAGGGGGCACTGAAGCTTTCTTT. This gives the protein CASSLGGTGGTEAFF.

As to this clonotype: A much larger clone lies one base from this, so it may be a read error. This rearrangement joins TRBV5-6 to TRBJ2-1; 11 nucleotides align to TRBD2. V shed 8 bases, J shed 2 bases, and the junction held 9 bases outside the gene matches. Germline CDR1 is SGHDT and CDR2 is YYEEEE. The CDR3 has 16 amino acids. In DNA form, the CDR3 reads TGTGCCAGAAGGGACCCGGGACTAGCGGCCTACAATGAGCAGTTCTTC. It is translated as CARRDPGLAAYNEQFF.

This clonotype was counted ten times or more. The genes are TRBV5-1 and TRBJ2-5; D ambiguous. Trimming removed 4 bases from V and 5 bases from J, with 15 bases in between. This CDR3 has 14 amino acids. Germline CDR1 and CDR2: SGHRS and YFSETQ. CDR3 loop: CASSPQHSWETQYF. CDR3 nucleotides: TGCGCCAGCAGCCCGCAGCACAGCTGGGAGACCCAGTACTTC.